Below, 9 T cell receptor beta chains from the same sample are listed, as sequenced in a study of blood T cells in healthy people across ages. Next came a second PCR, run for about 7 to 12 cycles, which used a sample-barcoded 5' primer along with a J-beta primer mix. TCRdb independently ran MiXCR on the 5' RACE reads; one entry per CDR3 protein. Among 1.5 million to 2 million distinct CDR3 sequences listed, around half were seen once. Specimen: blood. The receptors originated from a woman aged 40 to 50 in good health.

CDR3 DNA sequence: TGCGCCAGCAGCCGCGGACTAGCGGGGGTCACAGATACGCAGTATTTT. As protein: CASSRGLAGVTDTQYF. The chain is built from TRBV4-3 and TRBJ2-3; 13 bases are a match to TRBD2. CDR1 is LGHNA and CDR2 is YSLEER in the germline V gene. The V segment lost 4 bases and the J segment 2 bases; nucleotides outside the gene matches: 3. This CDR3 is 16 amino acids long.

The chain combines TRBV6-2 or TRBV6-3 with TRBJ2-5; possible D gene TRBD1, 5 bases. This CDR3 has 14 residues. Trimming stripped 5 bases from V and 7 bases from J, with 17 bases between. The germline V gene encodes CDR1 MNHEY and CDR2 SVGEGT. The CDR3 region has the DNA TGTGCCAGCAGTCTTCCGGACACCGCATGGACCCAGTACTTC. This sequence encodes CASSLPDTAWTQYF.

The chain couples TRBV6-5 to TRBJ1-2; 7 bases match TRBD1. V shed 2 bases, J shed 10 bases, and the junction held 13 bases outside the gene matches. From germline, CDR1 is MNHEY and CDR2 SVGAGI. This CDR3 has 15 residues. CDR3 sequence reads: CASSYEGGPGGAYTF. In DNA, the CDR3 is TGTGCCAGCAGTTACGAGGGGGGACCAGGGGGGGCCTACACCTTC.

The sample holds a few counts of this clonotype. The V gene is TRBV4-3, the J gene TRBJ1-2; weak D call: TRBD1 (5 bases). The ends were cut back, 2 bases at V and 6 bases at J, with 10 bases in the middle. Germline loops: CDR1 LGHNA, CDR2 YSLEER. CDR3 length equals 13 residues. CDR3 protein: CASSQWGSNGYTF. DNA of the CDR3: TGCGCCAGCAGCCAATGGGGCAGTAATGGCTACACCTTC.

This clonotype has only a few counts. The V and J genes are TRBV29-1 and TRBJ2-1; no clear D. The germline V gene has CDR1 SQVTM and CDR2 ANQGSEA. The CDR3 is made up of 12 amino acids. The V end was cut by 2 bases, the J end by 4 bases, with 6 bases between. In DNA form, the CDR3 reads TGCAGCGTTGAACGGCCATACAATGAGCAGTTCTTC. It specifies CSVERPYNEQFF.

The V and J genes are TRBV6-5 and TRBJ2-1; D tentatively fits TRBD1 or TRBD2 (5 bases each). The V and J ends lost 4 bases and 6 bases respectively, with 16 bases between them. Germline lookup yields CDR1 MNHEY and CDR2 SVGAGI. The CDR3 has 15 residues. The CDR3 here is CASSSENRGRNEQFF. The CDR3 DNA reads TGTGCCAGCAGTTCCGAGAACCGGGGCCGCAATGAGCAGTTCTTC.

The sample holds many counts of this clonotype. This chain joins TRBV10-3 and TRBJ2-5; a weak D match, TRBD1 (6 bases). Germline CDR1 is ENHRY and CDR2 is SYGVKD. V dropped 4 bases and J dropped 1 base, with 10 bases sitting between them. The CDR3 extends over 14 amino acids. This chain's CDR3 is CAISVRGFQETQYF. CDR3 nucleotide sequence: TGTGCCATCAGTGTCAGGGGATTCCAAGAGACCCAGTACTTC.

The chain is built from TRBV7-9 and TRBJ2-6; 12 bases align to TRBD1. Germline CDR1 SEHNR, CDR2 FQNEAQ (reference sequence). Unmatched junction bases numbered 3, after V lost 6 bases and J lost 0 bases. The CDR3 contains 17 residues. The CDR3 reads CASRWDRGLSGANVLTF. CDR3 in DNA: TGTGCCAGCAGATGGGACAGGGGGCTCTCTGGGGCCAACGTCCTGACTTTC. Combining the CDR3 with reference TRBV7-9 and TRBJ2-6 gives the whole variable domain DTGVSQNPRHKITKRGQNVTFRCDPISEHNRLYWYRQTLGQGPEFLTYFQNEAQLEKSRLLSDRFSAERPKGSFSTLEIQRTEQGDSAMYLCASRWDRGLSGANVLTFGAGSRLTVL.

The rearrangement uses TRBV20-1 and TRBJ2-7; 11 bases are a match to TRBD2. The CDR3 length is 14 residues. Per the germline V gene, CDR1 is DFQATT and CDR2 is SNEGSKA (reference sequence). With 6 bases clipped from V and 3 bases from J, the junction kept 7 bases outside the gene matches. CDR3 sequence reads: CSAATSGGGYEQYF. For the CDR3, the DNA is TGCAGTGCGGCCACTAGCGGGGGAGGCTACGAGCAGTACTTC.